These T cell receptor beta chains were read from a single sample in a study of shared clonotypes between healthy human individuals. The assay was immunoSEQ multiplex PCR, and TCRdb's table has in-frame clones only and misses some. The sample has 660,000 or so clones, about 96% seen once. The sample consisted of naive CD8+ T cells sorted from blood. These receptors came from a woman in her twenties or thirties in good health. CDR3s leave out the opening cysteine and the closing phenylalanine or tryptophan.

v_call	j_call	cdr3_aa
TRBV2	TRBJ2-1	ASSEGAEQF
TRBV7-9	TRBJ2-1	ASSLNPRFPPNNEQF
TRBV21-1	TRBJ2-1	ASSTRQGPSNEQF
TRBV2	TRBJ1-3	ASTLTVRSGNTIY
TRBV7-6	TRBJ2-7	ASSLAGRGSYEQY
TRBV6-5	NA	ASRVTSGSSYEQY
TRBV7-8	TRBJ1-5	ASSLRGSGQPQH
TRBV5-4	TRBJ1-2	ASRPGTGAYGYT
TRBV15	TRBJ2-3	ATSARGSGLDTQY
TRBV4-1	TRBJ2-3	ASSPEADTQY
TRBV27	TRBJ2-3	ASSLLLAGGTDTQY
TRBV28	TRBJ1-4	ASTLRSGGSGEKLF
TRBV28	TRBJ2-1	ASSLYSGDYNEQF
TRBV19	TRBJ2-1	ASSIGSAGVREQF
TRBV11-2	TRBJ2-3	ASSFGGDTQY
TRBV28	TRBJ2-5	ASSPVPGETQY
TRBV29-1	TRBJ1-2	SVVRLGDGGGYT
TRBV7-9	TRBJ1-3	ASSLDRYSGNTIY
TRBV15	TRBJ2-7	ATSREGGIHEQY
TRBV14	TRBJ2-7	ASSSYSTYEQY
TRBV19	TRBJ1-1	ASEGLQGAGTEAF
TRBV7-9	TRBJ2-6	ASSLNPSGANVLT
TRBV9	TRBJ1-3	ASSAGDDSGNTIY
TRBV13	TRBJ2-2	ASMPGQGFGELF
TRBV4-1	TRBJ2-7	ASSRAGGDEQY
TRBV4-1	TRBJ2-7	ASSQYELGVIEQY
TRBV19	TRBJ2-2	ASSPGQGVSGELF
TRBV2	TRBJ2-1	ASGSAGGFYNEQF
TRBV7-9	TRBJ2-7	ASSSGRNYEQY